This T cell receptor beta chain was sequenced in a study of shared clonotypes between healthy human individuals. Findings and caveats of the study: Sequencing depth was a factor that was expected to affect clonotype sharing among donors.

CDR1 MDHEN and CDR2 SYDVKM come from the germline V gene. There are 16 residues in the CDR3. Trimming removed 5 bases from V and 2 bases from J; junction bases left unmatched: 9. Naive CD45RA+ and memory CD45RA-negative subsets were split from CD4+ cells. Method: immunoSEQ multiplex PCR; TCRdb's copy keeps in-frame clones and lacks some. The sample holds 1.6 million or so clones, about 96% seen once. For this clone: Its antigen is unknown.

Sequencing was performed on naive CD4+ T cells sorted from blood. Documented subset: CD45RA+ positively selected. This sequence joins TRBV28 and TRBJ1-2; 9 bases fit TRBD1. This TCR came from a man aged 30 to 45 in good health. CDR3 bases: TGTGCCAGCAGTGACCTTAAACAGGGGGCCAACTATGGCTACACCTTC. It is translated as CASSDLKQGANYGYTF.